These T cell receptor beta chains were read from a single sample in a study of blood T cell repertoires in COVID-19. Generated by immunoSEQ multiplex PCR, the TCRdb table keeps only in-frame clones and is missing some. The sample contains around 160,000 clones, approximately 91% of which appear only once. Sequenced input: peripheral blood. The receptors were sampled from a young man with acute or convalescent COVID-19. CDR3s include the opening cysteine and the closing phenylalanine or tryptophan. A D gene is named only where the DNA matches it firmly. Part of the rows lack a size; the others show once, few, many or a class for expanded clones.

cdr3_nt	cdr3_aa	d_call	clone_size	v_call	j_call
TGTGCCAGCGCCCGGGGCTATGGCTACACCTTC	CASARGYGYTF	-	-	TRBV6-5	TRBJ1-2
TGTGCCAGCAGTTCCCCGGGACTAGCGACCTACGAGCAGTACTTC	CASSSPGLATYEQYF	TRBD2	-	TRBV27	TRBJ2-7
TGCGCCAGCAGCCCCCTCGCGGCGGACGAGCAGTACTTC	CASSPLAADEQYF	-	-	TRBV5-1	TRBJ2-7
TGTGCCTGGAGTGTACCAGGGGGACGGAACACTGAAGCTTTCTTT	CAWSVPGGRNTEAFF	TRBD1	-	TRBV30	TRBJ1-1
TGTGCCAGCAGTTACGGGCTAGCGGGTTTCACAGATACGCAGTATTTT	CASSYGLAGFTDTQYF	TRBD2	-	TRBV6-2/TRBV6-3	TRBJ2-3
TGTGCCAGCAGTCCCGGGACTAGCGGGAGCGGCGAGACCCAGTACTTC	CASSPGTSGSGETQYF	TRBD2	-	TRBV27	TRBJ2-5
TGTGCCAGCAGCTACGGTAGCACAGATACGCAGTATTTT	CASSYGSTDTQYF	-	-	TRBV9	TRBJ2-3
TGTGCCAGCAGTCAATGGAGGGATTCACCCCTCCACTTT	CASSQWRDSPLHF	-	once	TRBV7-2	TRBJ1-6
TGCAGTGCTGATCAAGGCCAGTGGAGTTCCTTC	CSADQGQWSSF	-	-	TRBV20-1	TRBJ1-2
TGTGCCAGCCTACCATCTGGGGCCAACGTCCTGACTTTC	CASLPSGANVLTF	-	-	TRBV6-5	TRBJ2-6
TGTGCCAGCAGCGACCGACAGGGAAGTCCTAACTATGGCTACACCTTC	CASSDRQGSPNYGYTF	TRBD1	-	TRBV9	TRBJ1-2
TGTGCCAGCAGCTTCCCCAGGGGAACAACCCCTACCGGCAATGAAAAACTGTTTTTT	CASSFPRGTTPTGNEKLFF	-	-	TRBV11-2	TRBJ1-4
TGCGCCAGCAGCCACGGGAGTTATAGCAATCAGCCCCAGCATTTT	CASSHGSYSNQPQHF	-	-	TRBV4-1	TRBJ1-5
TGCGCCAGCAGCTTCACAGGATGGGGTGGCAATGAGCAGTTCTTC	CASSFTGWGGNEQFF	-	-	TRBV5-1	TRBJ2-1
TGTGCTATAAAACTAGCTGCTAGCACAGATACGCAGTATTTT	CAIKLAASTDTQYF	-	-	TRBV6-5	TRBJ2-3
TGTGCCAGTAGTATAAGGGGTAGGAATTCACCCCTCCACTTT	CASSIRGRNSPLHF	-	-	TRBV19	TRBJ1-6
TGTGCCAGCAGCTTGAGGACTAGCGGGAGTAGGAACGAGCAGTACTTC	CASSLRTSGSRNEQYF	TRBD2	-	TRBV5-4	TRBJ2-7
TGCGCCAGCAGCTTGGTAACTAGCGAAGAGACCCAGTACTTC	CASSLVTSEETQYF	TRBD2	once	TRBV5-1	TRBJ2-5
TGCGCCAGCAGCACCTCGGGACTAGCACCCTCCGGCAATGAGCAGTTCTTC	CASSTSGLAPSGNEQFF	TRBD2	-	TRBV5-1	TRBJ2-1
TGTGCCAGCAGCTTCGCCGGACACCACTCCTACGAGCAGTACTTC	CASSFAGHHSYEQYF	-	-	TRBV7-9	TRBJ2-7
TGTGCCAGCAGTCAACAGGGGGAGTTCACTGAAGCTTTCTTT	CASSQQGEFTEAFF	TRBD1	-	TRBV6-5	TRBJ1-1
TGTGCCAGCTCCCTGGGGGCAGGGTACACTGAAGCTTTCTTT	CASSLGAGYTEAFF	-	-	TRBV18	TRBJ1-1
TGTGCCTGGAGGGCAGGGTTCACTGAAGCTTTCTTT	CAWRAGFTEAFF	-	-	TRBV30	TRBJ1-1
TGTGCCAGCAGCCCGAGCACCGGGACAGGGGGTCTTTGGAACTATGGCTACACCTTC	CASSPSTGTGGLWNYGYTF	TRBD1	once	TRBV27	TRBJ1-2
TGTGCCAGCAGCGGAACTAGACTAGCGGGAGTAAACATTCAGTACTTC	CASSGTRLAGVNIQYF	TRBD2	-	TRBV3-1/TRBV3-2	TRBJ2-4
TGCGCCAGCAGCCAAGATTGGCCAGGAGGCGCCGGGGAGCTGTTTTTT	CASSQDWPGGAGELFF	-	-	TRBV4-1	TRBJ2-2
TGTGCCAGCAGCTTAGGATTCGGAGGGTACCAAGAGACCCAGTACTTC	CASSLGFGGYQETQYF	-	-	TRBV5-5	TRBJ2-5
TGTGCCAGCAGCTTAGTAGAAGCTTTCTTT	CASSLVEAFF	-	-	TRBV11-2	TRBJ1-1
TGTGCCAGCAGTTTCCCATTAAACACCATATATTTT	CASSFPLNTIYF	-	-	TRBV28	TRBJ1-3
TGTGCCAGCGGCCTAGCGGGGGCTAACGAGCAGTACTTC	CASGLAGANEQYF	TRBD2	-	TRBV7-8	TRBJ2-7
TGCGCCAGCAGTGCCATTTCGAGGGGGCAAGGCTACACCTTC	CASSAISRGQGYTF	TRBD1	-	TRBV10-2	TRBJ1-2
TGTGCCAGCAGCGCTGACCGGGACAGTCCGAAAGCTTTCTTT	CASSADRDSPKAFF	TRBD1	once	TRBV9	TRBJ1-1
TGTGCCAGCAGCGTAGGGACTATGGCGGGCGGGACCCAGTACTTC	CASSVGTMAGGTQYF	-	once	TRBV9	TRBJ2-5
TGTGCCAGTAGTGAGGGAATGGGGGCAGGGCAGTTCTTC	CASSEGMGAGQFF	-	-	TRBV19	TRBJ2-1
TGTGCCAGTAGTACCTTCTCAGGGGGCTTGGCTGAAGCTTTCTTT	CASSTFSGGLAEAFF	TRBD1	-	TRBV19	TRBJ1-1
TGCGCCAGCCGACCGGGAAGCGGTTCGAATTCACCCCTCCACTTT	CASRPGSGSNSPLHF	-	-	TRBV5-1	TRBJ1-6
TGTGCCAGTAGCCGGGACAGGAACACCGGGGAGCTGTTTTTT	CASSRDRNTGELFF	TRBD1	-	TRBV19	TRBJ2-2
TGTGCCAGTAGTATAGTGGGACAGTCCTACGAGCAGTACTTC	CASSIVGQSYEQYF	TRBD1	-	TRBV19	TRBJ2-7
TGTGCCAGCAGCTTACTGGACAGAGACAATCAGCCCCAGCATTTT	CASSLLDRDNQPQHF	-	-	TRBV5-6	TRBJ1-5
TGTGCCAGCAGTCGAACAGTGAATACCAATCAGCCCCAGCATTTT	CASSRTVNTNQPQHF	-	once	TRBV27	TRBJ1-5
TGTGCCACCAGTGATCCCAGCGGGAGTAGGTCCTACGAGCAGTACTTC	CATSDPSGSRSYEQYF	TRBD2	-	TRBV24-1	TRBJ2-7
TGTGCCAGCAGGGGATTACCGGGGGACACTGAAGCTTTCTTT	CASRGLPGDTEAFF	-	-	TRBV6-5	TRBJ1-1
TGTGCCAGCCGGGTAGCGGGAGGACGGGAGACCCAGTACTTC	CASRVAGGRETQYF	TRBD2	-	TRBV2	TRBJ2-5